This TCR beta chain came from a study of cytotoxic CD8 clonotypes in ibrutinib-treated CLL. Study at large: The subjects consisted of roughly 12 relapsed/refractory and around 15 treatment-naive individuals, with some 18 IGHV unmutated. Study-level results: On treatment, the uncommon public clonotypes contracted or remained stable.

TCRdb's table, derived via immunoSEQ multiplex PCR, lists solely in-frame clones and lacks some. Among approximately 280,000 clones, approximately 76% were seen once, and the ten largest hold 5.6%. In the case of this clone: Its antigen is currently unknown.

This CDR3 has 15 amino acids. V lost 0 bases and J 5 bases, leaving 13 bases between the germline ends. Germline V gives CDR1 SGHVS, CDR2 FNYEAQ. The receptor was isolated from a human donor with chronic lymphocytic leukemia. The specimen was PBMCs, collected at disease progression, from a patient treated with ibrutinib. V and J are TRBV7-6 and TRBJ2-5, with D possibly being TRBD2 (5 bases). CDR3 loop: CASSLATREWETQYF. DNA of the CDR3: TGTGCCAGCAGCTTAGCGACGAGGGAGTGGGAGACCCAGTACTTC.